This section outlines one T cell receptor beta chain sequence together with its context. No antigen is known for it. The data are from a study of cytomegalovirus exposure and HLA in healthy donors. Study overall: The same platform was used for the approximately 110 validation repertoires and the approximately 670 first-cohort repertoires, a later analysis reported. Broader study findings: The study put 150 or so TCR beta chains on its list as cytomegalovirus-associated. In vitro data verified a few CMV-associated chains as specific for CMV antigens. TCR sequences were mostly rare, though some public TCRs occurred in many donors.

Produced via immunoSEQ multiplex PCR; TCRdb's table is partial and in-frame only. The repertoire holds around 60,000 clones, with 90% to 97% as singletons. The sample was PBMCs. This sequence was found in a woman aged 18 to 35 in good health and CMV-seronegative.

CDR3 in DNA: TGTGCCAGCAGTTTAGGGACAGGGGGGAACACCGGGGAGCTGTTTTTT. Protein: CASSLGTGGNTGELFF. The chain links TRBV28 to TRBJ2-2; TRBD1 matches 11 bases. Germline CDR1 is MDHEN and CDR2 is SYDVKM. CDR3 length: 16 amino acids. Trimming took 2 bases from V and 1 from J; bases not matched to a gene: 0.